The 27 T cell receptor beta chains listed next were all sequenced from one sample in a study of OX40 agonist ivuxolimab in advanced cancers. The protocol was immunoSEQ multiplex PCR, while the TCRdb copy is restricted to in-frame clones and leaves out a portion. The table records some 58,000 clones, 70% to 90% of them present only once. This sample comprised CD4+ or CD8+ T cells sorted from blood, obtained in a trial of the OX40 agonist ivuxolimab. All receptors derive from an adult with an advanced solid tumor such as melanoma, head and neck, liver or kidney cancer.

The J gene is TRBJ2-7, the V gene TRBV27; TRBD1 aligns across 11 bases. Germline V gene sequence: CDR1 MNHEY, CDR2 SMNVEV (reference sequence). The CDR3 contains 16 residues. With V trimmed by 3 bases and J by 4 bases, 8 bases remained unmatched. The CDR3 loop reads CASSFGRTGGIYEQYF. CDR3 bases: TGTGCCAGCAGTTTTGGCCGGACAGGGGGCATATACGAGCAGTACTTC.

The V call is TRBV5-6, the J call TRBJ2-7; the match to TRBD2 covers 7 bases. Germline assignment: CDR1 SGHDT and CDR2 YYEEEE. The junction had 8 bases not matched to a gene; V was cut back by 1 base and J by 1 base. The CDR3 sequence is 16 residues long. This CDR3 reads CASSLRSSGGSYEQYF. The CDR3, as DNA: TGTGCCAGCAGCTTGAGGTCTAGCGGAGGATCCTACGAGCAGTACTTC.

The gene calls are TRBV29-1 and TRBJ1-4; a possible D gene is TRBD1 (6 bases). The germline gives CDR1 SQVTM, CDR2 ANQGSEA. The CDR3 length is 13 residues. V gave up 6 bases and J gave up 3 bases, with 11 bases separating them. The CDR3 spells CSVQGAANEKLFF. The CDR3 DNA sequence: TGCAGCGTACAGGGTGCTGCTAATGAAAAACTGTTTTTT.

The chain uses TRBV4-2 and TRBJ2-7; 11 bases match TRBD2. Per germline, CDR1 LGHNA and CDR2 YNFKEQ. The CDR3 has 15 residues. V was clipped by 2 bases and J by 0 bases; unmatched bases: 0. CDR3 bases: TGTGCCAGCAGCCAAACTAGCGGGAGCTCCTACGAGCAGTACTTC. It yields the protein CASSQTSGSSYEQYF.

CDR3 sequence: CASSPGASQEQYF. The CDR3 DNA reads TGTGCCAGCAGCCCAGGGGCGTCTCAGGAGCAGTACTTC. The chain couples TRBV25-1 to TRBJ2-7; possible D gene TRBD1, 6 bases. CDR3 size: 13 residues. Trimming took off 6 bases at V and 7 bases at J, with 16 bases between the two ends. Germline values: CDR1 MGHDK, CDR2 SYGVNS.

This chain links TRBV5-1 with TRBJ1-2; D possibly corresponds to TRBD1 (6 bases). V shed 0 bases and J shed 6 bases, with 6 bases lying between them. The CDR3 contains 12 residues. In germline, CDR1 is SGHRS, CDR2 YFSETQ. This CDR3 reads CASSLDRDGYTF. Here the CDR3 DNA reads TGCGCCAGCAGCTTGGACAGGGATGGCTACACCTTC.

The V gene is TRBV19, the J gene TRBJ1-1; 9 nucleotides agree with TRBD1. Germline V gene data show CDR1 as LNHDA and CDR2 as SQIVND (reference sequence). CDR3 size: 15 residues. V lost 8 bases, J lost 4 bases, and 11 bases stayed unmatched. CDR3: CASHPRGTGTTEAFF. CDR3 DNA: TGTGCCAGTCACCCAAGGGGGACAGGGACCACTGAAGCTTTCTTT.

The chain has TRBV30 and TRBJ2-5; the D gene is possibly TRBD1 (5 bases). The DNA end is a closer match to TRBJ2-7, so the J assignment may be wrong. The CDR3 consists of 12 residues. The germline V gene encodes CDR1 GTSNPN and CDR2 SVGIG (reference sequence). The CDR3 nucleotides are TGTGCCTGGACCCTAGACAGTTCCGAGCAGTACTTC. Its protein product is CAWTLDSSEQYF.

The chain employs TRBV28 and TRBJ2-7, with D possibly TRBD2 on 6 matching bases. Per the germline V gene, CDR1 is MDHEN and CDR2 is SYDVKM. Trimming cost V 5 bases and J 3 bases, with 17 bases left between them. This CDR3 has 15 amino acids. CDR3 sequence reads: CASSVVGGSLYEQYF. In DNA, the CDR3 is TGTGCCAGCAGTGTTGTCGGGGGTTCGCTCTACGAGCAGTACTTC. Variable domain in full (rest from reference TRBV28 and TRBJ2-7): DVKVTQSSRYLVKRTGEKVFLECVQDMDHENMFWYRQDPGLGLRLIYFSYDVKMKEKGDIPEGYSVSREKKERFSLILESASTNQTSMYLCASSVVGGSLYEQYFGPGTRLTVT.

This clone is a singleton in its sample. The rearrangement links TRBV18 to TRBJ1-1; D gene unclear. The germline V gene has CDR1 KGHSH and CDR2 LQKENI. The CDR3 has 14 residues. The V and J ends lost 3 bases and 3 bases respectively, with 11 bases between them. CDR3 loop: CASSPRGPYTEAFF. DNA for the CDR3: TGTGCCAGCTCACCGCGCGGACCATACACTGAAGCTTTCTTT.

The chain employs TRBV14 and TRBJ2-3; 7 bases map to TRBD2. V shed 4 bases and J 2 bases; nucleotides not matched to a gene: 3. Germline V gene lookup returns CDR1 SGHDN and CDR2 FVKESK. The CDR3 sequence is 14 residues long. Here the CDR3 DNA reads TGTGCCAGCAGCCGACTAGCTTACACAGATACGCAGTATTTT. Amino acid sequence: CASSRLAYTDTQYF.

V usage is TRBV6-5 and J usage is TRBJ1-1, with 9 bases lining up with TRBD1. The V and J ends lost 6 bases and 4 bases, in that order; junction bases with no gene match: 9. CDR3 size: 15 residues. CDR1 and CDR2 (germline): MNHEY, SVGAGI. CDR3 residues: CASSRQGDGGTEAFF. CDR3 nucleotide sequence: TGTGCCAGCAGCCGACAGGGGGACGGGGGCACTGAAGCTTTCTTT.

The gene calls are TRBV28 and TRBJ1-2; D is unresolved. Germline CDR1 is MDHEN and CDR2 is SYDVKM. V was pared by 6 bases and J by 2 bases, with 10 bases between. This CDR3 comprises 13 residues. DNA of the CDR3: TGTGCCAGCAGCCCGGGATCCAACTATGGCTACACCTTC. As protein: CASSPGSNYGYTF.

This rearrangement joins TRBV18 to TRBJ2-7; 9 bases align to TRBD1. The length of the CDR3 is 13 residues. The germline CDR1 and CDR2 sequences are KGHSH and LQKENI. CDR3 amino acids: CATGQGTTYEQYF. The CDR3 region has the DNA TGTGCTACCGGACAGGGGACTACCTACGAGCAGTACTTC.

The chain couples TRBV20-1 to TRBJ2-1; D unresolved. CDR1 is DFQATT and CDR2 is SNEGSKA in the germline V gene (reference sequence). Between the trimmed V and J ends, which lost 5 bases and 3 bases, there was a span of 5 bases. The CDR3 extends over 11 amino acids. The CDR3 bases are TGCAGTGCTCCCCTCTACAATGAGCAGTTCTTC. Protein: CSAPLYNEQFF.

This clone was counted a single time. The gene calls are TRBV19 and TRBJ2-1, with D perhaps being TRBD1 or TRBD2 (5 bases each). The germline gives CDR1 LNHDA, CDR2 SQIVND (reference sequence). Trimming cost V 5 bases and J 8 bases, with 10 bases left between them. The CDR3 totals 12 residues. CDR3 bases: TGTGCCAGTAGTGCACTAGGGGATGAGCAGTTCTTC. Translating gives CASSALGDEQFF.

In its sample, this clone was seen once. The chain carries TRBV10-3 and TRBJ2-5; D tentatively fits TRBD1 or TRBD2 (5 bases each). The V end lost 7 bases, the J end lost 1 base, and 13 bases lay between the germline ends. The CDR3 has 14 residues. CDR1 is ENHRY and CDR2 is SYGVKD in the germline V gene. CDR3 in amino acids: CAINSGRSQETQYF. As DNA, the CDR3 is TGTGCCATCAATTCGGGACGGAGCCAAGAGACCCAGTACTTC.

J is TRBJ1-5 and V is TRBV27; D gene ambiguous. The germline V gene has CDR1 MNHEY and CDR2 SMNVEV (reference sequence). The CDR3 is 14 residues long. Deletions cut 6 bases from V and 0 bases from J, with 9 bases between. CDR3 amino acids: CASSFSFSNQPQHF. The CDR3, as DNA: TGTGCCAGCAGCTTTTCCTTTAGCAATCAGCCCCAGCATTTT.

The chain is built from TRBV18 and TRBJ2-7, with 10 positions matching TRBD1. Germline values: CDR1 KGHSH, CDR2 LQKENI. V was clipped by 4 bases and J by 5 bases; unmatched bases: 5. This CDR3 has 14 residues. The CDR3 protein is CASSRHGTGDEQYF. The CDR3 DNA is TGTGCCAGCTCACGACATGGGACAGGGGACGAGCAGTACTTC. The variable domain in full, with the rest retrieved from reference TRBV18 and TRBJ2-7, is NAGVMQNPRHLVRRRGQEARLRCSPMKGHSHVYWYRQLPEEGLKFMVYLQKENIIDESGMPKERFSAEFPKEGPSILRIQQVVRGDSAAYFCASSRHGTGDEQYFGPGTRLTVT.

The rearrangement links TRBV6-1 to TRBJ1-4; D call uncertain. The germline CDR1 and CDR2 sequences are MNHNS and SASEGT. Trimming took off 3 bases at V and 5 bases at J, with 10 bases between the two ends. This CDR3 has 14 residues. The CDR3 reads CASSEGNSNEKLFF. CDR3 bases: TGTGCCAGCAGTGAGGGCAACTCCAATGAAAAACTGTTTTTT.

J is TRBJ2-1 and V is TRBV18; no firm D call. Trimming pared 2 bases from V and 6 bases from J, leaving 2 bases between. The CDR3 consists of 11 residues. Per the germline V gene, CDR1 is KGHSH and CDR2 is LQKENI. CDR3 in DNA: TGTGCCAGCTCACCAGGCAATGAGCAGTTCTTC. Its translation: CASSPGNEQFF.

The chain uses TRBV6-5 and TRBJ1-2, with 10 bases matching TRBD1. The CDR3 is 16 amino acids. The trim removed 0 bases at V and 4 bases at J, leaving 5 bases unmatched. The germline CDR1 and CDR2 sequences are MNHEY and SVGAGI. The CDR3 here is CASSYSGQGDFYGYTF. CDR3 in DNA: TGTGCCAGCAGTTACTCCGGACAGGGGGATTTCTATGGCTACACCTTC.

The chain employs TRBV27 and TRBJ2-1, with 10 bases matching TRBD2. After removal of 9 bases from V and 0 bases from J, the junction contained 8 bases not matched to a gene. Per germline, CDR1 MNHEY and CDR2 SMNVEV (reference sequence). The CDR3 contains 16 residues. As DNA, the CDR3 is TGTGCCAGTGGACTAGCGGTAATCCGCTCCTACAATGAGCAGTTCTTC. This sequence encodes CASGLAVIRSYNEQFF.

The chain is built from TRBV7-6 and TRBJ2-1; no definite D call. Germline V gene sequence: CDR1 SGHVS, CDR2 FNYEAQ. Trimming removed 5 bases from V and 2 bases from J, with 16 bases in between. This CDR3 contains 16 residues. CDR3 in amino acids: CASSHPLADAYNEQFF. The CDR3 nucleotides are TGTGCCAGCAGCCACCCTTTAGCAGACGCCTACAATGAGCAGTTCTTC.

This clone was counted a single time. This chain links TRBV5-5 with TRBJ2-2; D might be TRBD1 (6 bases). CDR1 SGHKS and CDR2 YYEKEE come from the germline V gene (reference sequence). Trimming removed 0 bases from V and 5 bases from J, with 14 bases in between. This CDR3 spans 16 amino acids. In DNA, the CDR3 is TGTGCCAGCAGCTTGGCCGGTCAGGGGCGGACCGGGGAGCTGTTTTTT. It yields the protein CASSLAGQGRTGELFF.

The sample holds a few counts of this clone. This rearrangement joins TRBV4-1 to TRBJ2-1; D remains ambiguous. Trimming pared 0 bases from V and 4 bases from J, leaving 16 bases between. The germline gives CDR1 MGHRA, CDR2 YSYEKL. The CDR3 sequence is 17 residues long. The chain's CDR3 is CASSQDWPAADYNEQFF. CDR3 in DNA: TGCGCCAGCAGCCAAGATTGGCCGGCAGCCGATTACAATGAGCAGTTCTTC.

A few counts support this clone. The V call is TRBV6-5, the J call TRBJ2-7, with D possibly being TRBD1 (6 bases). V gave up 6 bases and J gave up 7 bases, with 10 bases separating them. The CDR3 sequence is 11 residues long. Germline CDR1 MNHEY, CDR2 SVGAGI. The CDR3 region has the DNA TGTGCCAGCAGGAGGGGGAATGAGCAGTACTTC. It yields the protein CASRRGNEQYF.